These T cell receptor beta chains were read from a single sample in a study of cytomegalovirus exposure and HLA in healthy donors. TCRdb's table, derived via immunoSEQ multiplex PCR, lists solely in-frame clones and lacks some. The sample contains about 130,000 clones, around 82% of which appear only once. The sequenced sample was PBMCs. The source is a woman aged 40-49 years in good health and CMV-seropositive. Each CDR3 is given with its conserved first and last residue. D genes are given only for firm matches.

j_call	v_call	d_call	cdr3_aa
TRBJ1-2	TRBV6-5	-	CASSSPDSLYGYTF
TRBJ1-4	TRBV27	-	CASSPSGTAGAEFF
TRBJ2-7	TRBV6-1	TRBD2	CASSEVLAGGPSYEQYF
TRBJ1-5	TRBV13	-	CASRLEAGNQPQHF
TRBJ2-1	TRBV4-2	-	CASSTSGSLPANEQFF
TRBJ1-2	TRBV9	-	CASSVVTLGRPSGYTF
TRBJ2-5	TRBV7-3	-	CASSRRQEETQYF
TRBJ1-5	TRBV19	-	CASSDSNQPQHF
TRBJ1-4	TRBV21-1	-	CASAEELTNEKLFF
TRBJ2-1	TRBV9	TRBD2	CASSVTSGSPNEQFF
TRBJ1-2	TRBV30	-	CAWSGWGDGYTF
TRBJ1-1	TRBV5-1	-	CASSRTPNTEAFF
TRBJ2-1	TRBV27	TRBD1	CASSLRETGVGEQFF
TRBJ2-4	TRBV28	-	CASSLWGEGIQYF
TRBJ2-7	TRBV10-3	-	CASAPVLGAREQYF
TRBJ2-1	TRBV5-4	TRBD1	CASSRGQGLSSYNEQFF
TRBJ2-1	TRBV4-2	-	CASSQSRDSNNEQFF
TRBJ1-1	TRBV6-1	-	CASRSGADTEAFF
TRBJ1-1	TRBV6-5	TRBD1	CASSRSLTGLIEAFF
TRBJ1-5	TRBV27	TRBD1	CASKKISLRGRRNQPQHF
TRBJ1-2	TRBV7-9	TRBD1	CASSPDGQGAVGYTF
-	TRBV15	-	CATSRGDRLNYEQYF
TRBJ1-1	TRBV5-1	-	CASSLESPGLGTEAFF
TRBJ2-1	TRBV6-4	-	CASSDEDYNEQFF
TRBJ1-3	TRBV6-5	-	CAIWASTGNTIYF
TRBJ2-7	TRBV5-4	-	CASSLSSGRAYEQYF
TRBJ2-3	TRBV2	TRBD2	CASSLGGGLTDTQYF
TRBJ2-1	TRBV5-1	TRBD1	CASSPTSGTGVNEQFF
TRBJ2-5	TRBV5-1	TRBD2	CASSYLGRGQETQYF
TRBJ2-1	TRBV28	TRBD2	CASSFPTSGRNNEQFF
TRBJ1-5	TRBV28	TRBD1	CASSLSFDRGGNQPQHF
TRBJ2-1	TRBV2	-	CASSEEVLAGEQFF
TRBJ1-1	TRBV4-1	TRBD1	CASSPDRGRAFF
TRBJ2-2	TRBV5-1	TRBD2	CASSLRSSGRTGELFF
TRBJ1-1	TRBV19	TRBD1	CASRRDRGAAAFF
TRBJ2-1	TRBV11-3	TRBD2	CASSLGTSGPSYNEQFF
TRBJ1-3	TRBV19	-	CASRGGLGNTIYF
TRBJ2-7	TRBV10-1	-	CASSEMPGYEQYF
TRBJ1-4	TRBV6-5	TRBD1	CASRTGVEEKLFF
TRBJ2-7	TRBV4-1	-	CASSQGSGPSYEQYF
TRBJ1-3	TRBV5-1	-	CASSSGQLDSGNTIYF
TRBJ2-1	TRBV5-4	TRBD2	CASSYWTSGRDEQFF
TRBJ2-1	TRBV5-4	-	CASSLVSGVVEQFF
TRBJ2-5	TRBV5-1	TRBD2	CASRTTSGGLQTQYF
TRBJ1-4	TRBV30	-	CAWSEAGLPEKLFF
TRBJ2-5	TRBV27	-	CASSLFGGGETQYF